One TCR beta chain is described in this entry. This sample was included in a study of shared clonotypes between healthy human individuals. Study in general: A donor's plate count was three for CD4 naive and three for CD4 memory; CD8 naive had two and CD8 memory one.

The CDR3 contains 10 residues. The junction had 3 bases not matched to a gene; V was cut back by 6 bases and J by 8 bases. CDR1 is DFQATT, CDR2 SNEGSKA, per germline (reference sequence). TCRdb keeps only in-frame clones here, not all; method: immunoSEQ multiplex PCR. The sample records roughly 2 million clones, approximately 94% being singletons. Naive CD8 cells lacked CD45RO and underwent positive selection for CCR7, leaving out terminally differentiated effector memory CD45RA+ cells. The sample comprised naive CD8+ T cells sorted from blood. V is TRBV20-1 and J is TRBJ1-2, with 7 bases lining up with TRBD1. The clonotype was recovered from a man aged 18 to 30 in good health. CDR3 loop: CSAGQIGYTF. The CDR3 DNA reads as TGCAGTGCGGGACAGATCGGCTACACCTTC.